This TCR beta chain appears in the sequencing data of a study of blood T cell repertoires in COVID-19. Across the whole study: T cells, B-cell-depleted T cells, or PBMCs supplied cDNA or gDNA.

Germline loops: CDR1 MDHEN, CDR2 SYDVKM. The CDR3 runs 14 residues. Trimming removed 2 bases at V and 4 bases at J, with 11 bases between. In the source study's methods: Amplification of reference gene primers was used by the study to estimate nucleated cell counts. The protocol was immunoSEQ multiplex PCR, while the TCRdb copy is restricted to in-frame clones and leaves out a portion. That table supplies the V and J calls and clone size; D and trimming were determined from the DNA. The data contain 150,000 to 180,000 clones, roughly 83% of them singletons. This clone was observed once. The source of this sequence is a woman aged 55 to 70 with acute or convalescent COVID-19. The chain employs TRBV28 and TRBJ1-2; D is ambiguous. What was sequenced was peripheral blood. The CDR3 reads CASSLPVAAYGYTF. The CDR3 DNA reads as TGTGCCAGCAGTTTACCCGTGGCCGCCTATGGCTACACCTTC.